This TCR beta chain was sequenced in a study of T cells after yellow fever vaccination. This CDR3 comprises 14 residues. Germline loops: CDR1 DFQATT, CDR2 SNEGSKA (reference sequence). The V and J ends lost 3 bases and 3 bases, in that order; junction bases with no gene match: 5. TCRdb itself ran the 5' RACE reads through MiXCR, one entry per CDR3 protein. Of fewer than 400,000 distinct CDR3 sequences listed, around 6.5% are singletons. The origin of this receptor is a young man who received the YFV17D yellow fever vaccine. This chain joins TRBV20-1 and TRBJ2-1; 7 bases agree with TRBD1. This specimen consisted of PBMCs, obtained 5 days after the yellow fever booster vaccination. CDR3 sequence reads: CSARARDSYNEQFF. The CDR3, as DNA: TGCAGTGCTAGGGCACGGGACAGCTACAATGAGCAGTTCTTC.